This T cell receptor beta chain emerged from a study of lymphopenia after photon versus proton radiotherapy. With V trimmed by 5 bases and J by 1 base, 4 bases remained unmatched. This CDR3 has 14 residues. The germline V gene encodes CDR1 MDHEN and CDR2 SYDVKM. With regard to this clone: The antigen is not known.

Only in-frame clones appear in the TCRdb table, and some are missing; sequencing was by immunoSEQ multiplex PCR. The repertoire includes about 70,000 clones, over 80% of them detected once, and 9.5% to 14% sits in the top ten. Whole-study results and caveats: Oligoclonal CD8+ Temra expansion after nadir drove photon patients' diversity drop. Larger post-nadir TCR diversity loss correlated inversely with survival in deceased patients. Under photons, naive T cells and diversity fell while effector/memory populations rose. Better survival with proton therapy was suggested as possible, not demonstrated.

The V call is TRBV28, the J call TRBJ2-5; 7 bases agree with TRBD1. The TCR sequence derives from a man older than 75 with esophageal cancer. This specimen was peripheral blood, taken from a patient treated with proton-based radiotherapy. The CDR3 loop is CASSAWTGQETQYF. The DNA of the CDR3 is TGTGCCAGCAGTGCCTGGACAGGCCAAGAGACCCAGTACTTC.